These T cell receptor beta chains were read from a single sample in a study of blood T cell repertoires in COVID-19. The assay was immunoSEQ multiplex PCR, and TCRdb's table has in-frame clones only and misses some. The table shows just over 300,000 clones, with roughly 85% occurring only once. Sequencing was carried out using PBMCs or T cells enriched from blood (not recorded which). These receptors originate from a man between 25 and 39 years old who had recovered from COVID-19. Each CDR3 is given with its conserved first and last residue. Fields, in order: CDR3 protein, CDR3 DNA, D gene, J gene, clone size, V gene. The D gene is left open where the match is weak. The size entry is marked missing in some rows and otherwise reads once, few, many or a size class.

CDR3aa: CASGPTGGQPQHF; CDR3nt: TGTGCTAGTGGGCCCACCGGTGGTCAGCCCCAGCATTTT; d_gene: .; j_gene: TRBJ1-5; abundance: .; v_gene: TRBV12-5
CDR3aa: CASSLPGGQGFPYEQYF; CDR3nt: TGTGCCAGCAGCCTACCGGGGGGACAGGGATTCCCCTACGAGCAGTACTTC; d_gene: TRBD1; j_gene: TRBJ2-7; abundance: many; v_gene: TRBV3-1/TRBV3-2
CDR3aa: CASSPPRGGEGTDTQYF; CDR3nt: TGTGCCAGCTCACCCCCTCGAGGGGGGGAAGGCACAGATACGCAGTATTTT; d_gene: .; j_gene: TRBJ2-3; abundance: once; v_gene: TRBV18
CDR3aa: CASSQDPQVSYEQYF; CDR3nt: TGCGCCAGCAGCCAAGATCCGCAGGTTTCCTACGAGCAGTACTTC; d_gene: .; j_gene: TRBJ2-7; abundance: .; v_gene: TRBV4-1
CDR3aa: CASRWTGSSGANVLTF; CDR3nt: TGTGCCAGCAGGTGGACAGGGAGCTCTGGGGCCAACGTCCTGACTTTC; d_gene: TRBD1; j_gene: TRBJ2-6; abundance: .; v_gene: TRBV2
CDR3aa: CASSFLRGTNTEAFF; CDR3nt: TGTGCCAGCAGCTTTCTCCGGGGAACGAACACTGAAGCTTTCTTT; d_gene: .; j_gene: TRBJ1-1; abundance: .; v_gene: TRBV7-3
CDR3aa: CASSSKRGDAPETQYF; CDR3nt: TGCGCCAGCAGCTCAAAGCGGGGGGACGCCCCCGAGACCCAGTACTTC; d_gene: TRBD2; j_gene: TRBJ2-5; abundance: .; v_gene: TRBV5-1
CDR3aa: CASSPNGGFDQPQHF; CDR3nt: TGTGCCAGCTCACCAAACGGGGGGTTTGATCAGCCCCAGCATTTT; d_gene: .; j_gene: TRBJ1-5; abundance: .; v_gene: TRBV18
CDR3aa: CASSGMGAMNYGYTF; CDR3nt: TGTGCCAGCAGCGGAATGGGGGCTATGAACTATGGCTACACCTTC; d_gene: .; j_gene: TRBJ1-2; abundance: .; v_gene: TRBV7-2
CDR3aa: CSVGDNLYEQYF; CDR3nt: TGCAGCGTTGGGGACAACCTCTACGAGCAGTACTTC; d_gene: .; j_gene: TRBJ2-7; abundance: .; v_gene: TRBV29-1
CDR3aa: CASRPGGSYGYTF; CDR3nt: TGTGCCAGCAGGCCAGGGGGTAGCTATGGCTACACCTTC; d_gene: TRBD1; j_gene: TRBJ1-2; abundance: .; v_gene: TRBV6-4
CDR3aa: CASSFTGTASGNTIYF; CDR3nt: TGTGCCAGCAGCTTTACCGGGACAGCCTCTGGAAACACCATATATTTT; d_gene: TRBD1; j_gene: TRBJ1-3; abundance: .; v_gene: TRBV7-9
CDR3aa: CASSRRGTYRDEQFF; CDR3nt: TGTGCCAGCAGTCGCCGGGGAACATACCGGGATGAGCAGTTCTTC; d_gene: .; j_gene: TRBJ2-1; abundance: once; v_gene: TRBV27
CDR3aa: CASSLAGPGYSPLHF; CDR3nt: TGCGCCAGCAGCTTGGCAGGGCCTGGGTATTCACCCCTCCACTTT; d_gene: .; j_gene: TRBJ1-6; abundance: few; v_gene: TRBV5-1
CDR3aa: CASSTRTPYEQYF; CDR3nt: TGTGCCAGCAGTACTAGGACCCCCTACGAGCAGTACTTC; d_gene: .; j_gene: TRBJ2-7; abundance: .; v_gene: TRBV27
CDR3aa: CASSTLGAGQPQHF; CDR3nt: TGTGCCAGTAGTACCCTTGGAGCGGGTCAGCCCCAGCATTTT; d_gene: .; j_gene: TRBJ1-5; abundance: .; v_gene: TRBV19
CDR3aa: CASSQDAGGGSPLHF; CDR3nt: TGCGCCAGCAGCCAAGACGCAGGGGGCGGATCACCCCTCCACTTT; d_gene: TRBD1; j_gene: TRBJ1-6; abundance: many; v_gene: TRBV4-3
CDR3aa: CASSLEGTHTF; CDR3nt: TGTGCCAGCAGCTTAGAAGGGACTCACACCTTC; d_gene: .; j_gene: TRBJ1-2; abundance: once; v_gene: TRBV7-9
CDR3aa: CASSVSGPGELFF; CDR3nt: TGTGCCAGCAGCGTCTCAGGCCCCGGGGAGCTGTTTTTT; d_gene: .; j_gene: TRBJ2-2; abundance: .; v_gene: TRBV9
CDR3aa: CASSFRDRNEQYF; CDR3nt: TGTGCCAGCAGCTTCAGGGATCGGAACGAGCAGTACTTC; d_gene: .; j_gene: TRBJ2-7; abundance: .; v_gene: TRBV7-2
CDR3aa: CAWSIIQGQETQYF; CDR3nt: TGTGCCTGGAGTATTATACAGGGGCAAGAGACCCAGTACTTC; d_gene: TRBD1; j_gene: TRBJ2-5; abundance: .; v_gene: TRBV30
CDR3aa: CASSMAGGRVYEQYF; CDR3nt: TGTGCCAGTAGTATGGCGGGGGGTCGGGTCTACGAGCAGTACTTC; d_gene: TRBD2; j_gene: TRBJ2-7; abundance: .; v_gene: TRBV19
CDR3aa: CSASSSGTWLSEQFF; CDR3nt: TGCAGTGCTAGTTCGAGCGGGACTTGGCTCAGTGAGCAGTTCTTC; d_gene: TRBD2; j_gene: TRBJ2-1; abundance: .; v_gene: TRBV20-1
CDR3aa: CASSVGGDTEAFF; CDR3nt: TGTGCCAGCAGCGTAGGGGGGGACACTGAAGCTTTCTTT; d_gene: .; j_gene: TRBJ1-1; abundance: .; v_gene: TRBV9
CDR3aa: CAWSPNGDRNTEAFF; CDR3nt: TGTGCCTGGAGTCCCAATGGGGACAGGAACACTGAAGCTTTCTTT; d_gene: TRBD1; j_gene: TRBJ1-1; abundance: .; v_gene: TRBV30
CDR3aa: CSASRRGETQYF; CDR3nt: TGCAGTGCTAGTCGGCGGGGGGAGACCCAGTACTTC; d_gene: TRBD2; j_gene: TRBJ2-5; abundance: .; v_gene: TRBV20-1
CDR3aa: CASSVDRDRAGTGELFF; CDR3nt: TGTGCCAGCAGCGTAGACCGGGACAGGGCGGGCACCGGGGAGCTGTTTTTT; d_gene: TRBD1; j_gene: TRBJ2-2; abundance: .; v_gene: TRBV9
CDR3aa: CASSLGRGRGNTEAFF; CDR3nt: TGTGCCAGCAGCTTAGGAAGAGGGCGCGGGAACACTGAAGCTTTCTTT; d_gene: .; j_gene: TRBJ1-1; abundance: .; v_gene: TRBV7-2
CDR3aa: CASSVDSSSYNEQFF; CDR3nt: TGTGCCAGCAGCGTGGACAGCAGCTCCTACAATGAGCAGTTCTTC; d_gene: .; j_gene: TRBJ2-1; abundance: few; v_gene: TRBV5-4
CDR3aa: CASSPLGVVAGTQYF; CDR3nt: TGTGCCAGCAGCCCGCTGGGGGTCGTAGCGGGGACCCAGTACTTC; d_gene: TRBD2; j_gene: TRBJ2-5; abundance: .; v_gene: TRBV5-6
CDR3aa: CSASLEGYTF; CDR3nt: TGCAGTGCCTCCTTAGAGGGCTACACCTTC; d_gene: .; j_gene: TRBJ1-2; abundance: .; v_gene: TRBV20-1
CDR3aa: CASSQSERGSDTQYF; CDR3nt: TGCGCCAGCAGTCAATCGGAGCGGGGATCGGATACGCAGTATTTT; d_gene: TRBD2; j_gene: TRBJ2-3; abundance: few; v_gene: TRBV23-1
CDR3aa: CAASTGIGTEAFF; CDR3nt: TGTGCCGCGTCGACAGGGATAGGCACTGAAGCTTTCTTT; d_gene: TRBD1; j_gene: TRBJ1-1; abundance: .; v_gene: TRBV19
CDR3aa: CASGRVRGLRGVSNQPQHF; CDR3nt: TGTGCCAGCGGACGCGTTCGGGGGTTGAGGGGAGTTAGCAATCAGCCCCAGCATTTT; d_gene: .; j_gene: TRBJ1-5; abundance: .; v_gene: TRBV19
CDR3aa: CASSLAGVWDGYTF; CDR3nt: TGTGCCAGCAGCTTGGCGGGGGTCTGGGATGGCTACACCTTC; d_gene: .; j_gene: TRBJ1-2; abundance: .; v_gene: TRBV5-4
CDR3aa: CASSGGDRDGYTF; CDR3nt: TGTGCCAGCAGCGGGGGCGACAGGGATGGCTACACCTTC; d_gene: TRBD1; j_gene: TRBJ1-2; abundance: .; v_gene: TRBV9
CDR3aa: CATSQGANEQFF; CDR3nt: TGTGCCACCAGCCAGGGGGCCAATGAGCAGTTCTTC; d_gene: TRBD1; j_gene: TRBJ2-1; abundance: .; v_gene: TRBV24-1
CDR3aa: CASGLVNRVGTEAFF; CDR3nt: TGTGCTAGTGGTTTGGTTAACAGGGTCGGCACTGAAGCTTTCTTT; d_gene: .; j_gene: TRBJ1-1; abundance: .; v_gene: TRBV12-5
CDR3aa: CASSQDRGIFQPQHF; CDR3nt: TGCGCCAGCAGTCAAGACAGGGGGATTTTTCAGCCCCAGCATTTT; d_gene: TRBD1; j_gene: TRBJ1-5; abundance: once; v_gene: TRBV23-1
CDR3aa: CAIRPGQGAYEQYF; CDR3nt: TGTGCCATCAGACCTGGACAGGGGGCCTACGAGCAGTACTTC; d_gene: TRBD1; j_gene: TRBJ2-7; abundance: .; v_gene: TRBV10-3
CDR3aa: CASGLDSKSGNTIYF; CDR3nt: TGTGCCAGCGGTTTGGACAGCAAATCTGGAAACACCATATATTTT; d_gene: .; j_gene: TRBJ1-3; abundance: .; v_gene: TRBV9
CDR3aa: CASSNAGGNSPLHF; CDR3nt: TGTGCCAGCAGCAACGCGGGCGGCAATTCACCCCTCCACTTT; d_gene: .; j_gene: TRBJ1-6; abundance: .; v_gene: TRBV5-4
CDR3aa: CASSLDRDRLYEQYF; CDR3nt: TGTGCCAGCAGCTTGGATAGGGACAGGCTCTACGAGCAGTACTTC; d_gene: TRBD1; j_gene: TRBJ2-7; abundance: .; v_gene: TRBV5-4
CDR3aa: CASSLDRPSLSPLHF; CDR3nt: TGTGCCAGCAGCTTAGACAGGCCCTCTCTTTCACCCCTCCACTTT; d_gene: .; j_gene: TRBJ1-6; abundance: .; v_gene: TRBV7-9
CDR3aa: CASWPGQSNEKLFF; CDR3nt: TGTGCCTCATGGCCGGGACAGTCAAATGAAAAACTGTTTTTT; d_gene: TRBD1; j_gene: TRBJ1-4; abundance: .; v_gene: TRBV30
CDR3aa: CASSTAGVSEQFF; CDR3nt: TGTGCCAGCAGCACGGCGGGGGTGAGTGAGCAGTTCTTC; d_gene: TRBD2; j_gene: TRBJ2-1; abundance: .; v_gene: TRBV7-2
CDR3aa: CASRGRGQADYGYTF; CDR3nt: TGTGCCAGCAGGGGGCGGGGACAGGCCGACTATGGCTACACCTTC; d_gene: TRBD1; j_gene: TRBJ1-2; abundance: .; v_gene: TRBV4-2
CDR3aa: CASSSQYNSPLHF; CDR3nt: TGCGCCAGCAGCTCCCAATATAATTCACCCCTCCACTTT; d_gene: .; j_gene: TRBJ1-6; abundance: .; v_gene: TRBV5-1
CDR3aa: CASSRRPSGNTIYF; CDR3nt: TGCGCCAGCAGCCGGCGGCCCTCTGGAAACACCATATATTTT; d_gene: .; j_gene: TRBJ1-3; abundance: once; v_gene: TRBV5-1
CDR3aa: CASSSRDIYEQYF; CDR3nt: TGTGCCAGCAGCTCGAGGGACATCTACGAGCAGTACTTC; d_gene: .; j_gene: TRBJ2-7; abundance: once; v_gene: TRBV13
CDR3aa: CASSYLGMRSEAFF; CDR3nt: TGTGCCAGCAGTTATCTAGGAATGCGATCTGAAGCTTTCTTT; d_gene: .; j_gene: TRBJ1-1; abundance: .; v_gene: TRBV6-2/TRBV6-3
CDR3aa: CASSQEDRAPYGYTF; CDR3nt: TGTGCCAGCAGCCAAGAGGACAGGGCCCCTTATGGCTACACCTTC; d_gene: TRBD1; j_gene: TRBJ1-2; abundance: .; v_gene: TRBV3-1/TRBV3-2
CDR3aa: CASSDRLSTDTQYF; CDR3nt: TGCGCCAGCTCCGACAGGCTAAGCACAGATACGCAGTATTTT; d_gene: .; j_gene: TRBJ2-3; abundance: few; v_gene: TRBV10-1
CDR3aa: CASSQTERAQETQYF; CDR3nt: TGCGCCAGCAGTCAAACAGAGAGGGCCCAAGAGACCCAGTACTTC; d_gene: .; j_gene: TRBJ2-5; abundance: few; v_gene: TRBV23-1
CDR3aa: CAWSMLAGGLQFF; CDR3nt: TGTGCCTGGAGTATGCTAGCGGGGGGTTTGCAGTTCTTC; d_gene: TRBD2; j_gene: TRBJ2-1; abundance: .; v_gene: TRBV30
CDR3aa: CSARVRTEAFF; CDR3nt: TGCAGTGCTAGAGTCAGGACTGAAGCTTTCTTT; d_gene: .; j_gene: TRBJ1-1; abundance: .; v_gene: TRBV20-1
CDR3aa: CASSIEGARNQPQHF; CDR3nt: TGTGCCAGTAGTATCGAGGGGGCGCGGAATCAGCCCCAGCATTTT; d_gene: TRBD1; j_gene: TRBJ1-5; abundance: .; v_gene: TRBV19